Following are 18 T cell receptor beta chains from one sample sequenced in a study of breast tumors, draining lymph nodes, adjacent tissues. Axillary draining lymph nodes of breast cancer patients supplied the node samples. TCRdb recomputed calls from the multiplex PCR reads with MiXCR, one row per CDR3 protein. The repertoire holds some 120,000 distinct CDR3 sequences, about 20% seen once, with roughly 3.6% in the top ten. Specimen: axillary lymph node tissue. The receptor source for this set is a female donor with breast cancer. Some clones in this sample may be carry-over from other donors' samples.

The table lists this clonotype with a few counts. The CDR3 protein is CASSERPARPQHF. For the CDR3, the DNA is TGTGCCAGCAGTGAAAGGCCCGCCCGGCCCCAGCATTTT. J is TRBJ1-5 and V is TRBV6-1; no clear D gene. The V gene lost 2 bases and the J gene lost 9 bases, with 11 bases spanning the gap. The CDR3 loop spans 13 amino acids. Per germline, CDR1 MNHNS and CDR2 SASEGT.

This clonotype was counted ten times or more. The V gene is TRBV20-1, the J gene TRBJ2-3; 12 nucleotides match TRBD2. The V gene end was trimmed by 1 base and the J gene end by 2 bases; junction bases not matched to a gene: 7. The CDR3 runs 17 residues. From germline, CDR1 is DFQATT and CDR2 SNEGSKA (reference sequence). This CDR3 reads CSARALAGGPDTDTQYF. CDR3 DNA sequence: TGCAGTGCTAGAGCCCTAGCGGGAGGGCCCGACACAGATACGCAGTATTTT.

There are many counts of this clonotype. The gene calls are TRBV11-2 and TRBJ2-2; D unclear. V was trimmed by 6 bases and J by 4 bases, leaving 3 bases between them. Germline V lookup: CDR1 SGHAT, CDR2 FQNNGV. The CDR3 consists of 11 residues. The CDR3 sequence: CASSVTGELFF. In nucleotides, the CDR3 is TGTGCCAGCAGTGTCACCGGGGAGCTGTTTTTT.

This clonotype was observed many times. J is TRBJ1-2 and V is TRBV12-3 or TRBV12-4; D remains unclear. V gave up 6 bases and J gave up 5 bases, with 10 bases separating them. This CDR3 region has 12 residues. The CDR3 loop is CASRSHNYGYTF. CDR3 DNA: TGTGCCAGCAGGAGTCATAATTATGGCTACACCTTC.

Of note for this clonotype: With a much larger clone just one base away, this may be a read error. This chain connects TRBV6-6 to TRBJ2-3; perhaps TRBD2 as D (6 bases). This CDR3 comprises 16 residues. Trimming stripped 0 bases from V and 2 bases from J, with 12 bases between. Germline lookup yields CDR1 MNHNY and CDR2 SVGAGI (reference sequence). CDR3 sequence: CASSYSTGANTDTQYF. The CDR3 nucleotides read TGTGCCAGCAGTTACTCTACGGGAGCAAACACAGATACGCAGTATTTT.

This clonotype was counted many times. The chain links TRBV5-1 to TRBJ2-1, with 11 positions matching TRBD2. Trimming took 9 bases from V and 7 from J; bases not matched to a gene: 3. CDR3 length: 12 residues. Germline lookup yields CDR1 SGHRS and CDR2 YFSETQ. Written as DNA, the CDR3 is TGCGCCACGGGACTAGCGGAAAATGAGCAGTTCTTC. Protein sequence: CATGLAENEQFF.

To note about this clonotype: Just one base apart from a much larger clone, this may be a read error. The conserved phenylalanine or tryptophan is not found at the CDR3 terminus, so this likely reflects a read error. The chain employs TRBV6-1 and TRBJ2-7; no clear D. This CDR3 comprises 12 residues. Germline loops: CDR1 MNHNS, CDR2 SASEGT. The V end lost 4 bases, the J end lost 4 bases, and 8 bases lay between the germline ends. CDR3 bases: TGTGCCAGCAGTGTTAGACTGTACGAGCAGTACTCC. It yields the protein CASSVRLYEQYS.

As for this clonotype: A read error may be the cause here, since a much bigger clone is one base away. The CDR3 carries no conserved terminal phenylalanine or tryptophan, so it likely arises from a read error. Here the CDR3 DNA reads TGCAGTGCTCCGACCGGGGGCGGGTATGGCTACACCTTG. Amino acids: CSAPTGGGYGYTL. The rearrangement uses TRBV20-1 and TRBJ1-2; maybe TRBD1 (6 bases). The CDR3 runs 13 residues. V was cut by 5 bases and J by 5 bases, with 15 bases left in between. CDR1 DFQATT and CDR2 SNEGSKA come from the germline V gene (reference sequence).

This clonotype was observed many times. DNA of the CDR3: TGCAGTGCTCGGAGGCCAGTGGGTGTAGACGAGCAGTACTTC. Residues: CSARRPVGVDEQYF. The V and J genes are TRBV20-1 and TRBJ2-7, with a tentative D call TRBD2 (5 bases). V dropped 5 bases and J dropped 5 bases, with 19 bases sitting between them. Germline assignment: CDR1 DFQATT and CDR2 SNEGSKA (reference sequence). This CDR3 contains 14 residues.

Comment on this clonotype: Compared with germline, one end of the junction differs, possibly owing to a read error. V gene TRBV4-1 combines with J gene TRBJ1-4, with D unresolved. Germline loops: CDR1 MGHRA, CDR2 YSYEKL. There are 13 residues in the CDR3. The CDR3 nucleotides are TGCGCCAGTAGCCTGCTAATGGGTGAAAAACTGTTTTTT. This encodes CASSLLMGEKLFF.

This clonotype was recorded many times. This chain uses TRBV7-6 with TRBJ2-7, with TRBD1 matching over 10 bases. Germline lookup yields CDR1 SGHVS and CDR2 FNYEAQ. This CDR3 has 13 residues. V was clipped by 5 bases and J by 4 bases; unmatched bases: 2. CDR3 DNA: TGTGCCAGCAGCGTGGACAGGGGGTACGAGCAGTACTTC. It specifies CASSVDRGYEQYF.

The sample holds a few counts of this clonotype. This rearrangement joins TRBV2 to TRBJ1-3; no clear D gene. The V gene lost 5 bases and the J gene lost 0 bases, with 14 bases spanning the gap. The germline V gene has CDR1 SNHLY and CDR2 FYNNEI. The CDR3 totals 16 residues. The CDR3 nucleotides are TGTGCCAGCAGTTTCACCCAGCCTGCCTCTGGAAACACCATATATTTT. It translates to CASSFTQPASGNTIYF. The full variable domain, in which reference TRBV2 and TRBJ1-3 provide the parts outside the CDR3, is EPEVTQTPSHQVTQMGQEVILRCVPISNHLYFYWYRQILGQKVEFLVSFYNNEISEKSEIFDDQFSVERPDGSNFTLKIRSTKLEDSAMYFCASSFTQPASGNTIYFGEGSWLTVV.

In this sample, this clonotype turned up many times. The chain carries TRBV7-2 and TRBJ2-2; no clear D. Germline assignment: CDR1 SGHTA and CDR2 FQGNSA. V was clipped by 3 bases and J by 7 bases, with 6 bases between them. The CDR3 runs 12 residues. The DNA for the CDR3 is TGTGCCAGCAGCTTCCAAGGCGGGGAGCTGTTTTTT. It encodes CASSFQGGELFF.

The count of this clonotype is one. A single base separates this from a much larger clone, so it may be a read error. This chain links TRBV3-1 with TRBJ2-7, with D hard to call. The V and J ends lost 1 base and 6 bases respectively, with 13 bases between them. CDR1 and CDR2 (germline): LGHDT, YNNKEL (reference sequence). CDR3 length: 14 residues. The chain's CDR3 is CASSQGLPSSEQYF. CDR3 DNA sequence: TGTGCCAGCAGCCAAGGGCTCCCCTCTTCCGAGCAGTACTTC.

Many counts were recorded for this clonotype. The gene calls are TRBV5-1 and TRBJ2-5, with TRBD1 as a possible D gene (6 bases). The CDR3 sequence is 16 residues long. CDR1 and CDR2 from the germline V gene are SGHRS and YFSETQ. With 4 bases removed from V and 0 bases from J, the gap between germline ends came to 16 bases. The DNA for the CDR3 is TGCGCCAGCAGCCTCCAGGACAGCCCTTACCAAGAGACCCAGTACTTC. Residues: CASSLQDSPYQETQYF.

This clonotype appeared many times. The chain couples TRBV6-2 or TRBV6-3 to TRBJ2-1; perhaps TRBD1 as D (6 bases). CDR3 size: 14 residues. Trimming took 6 bases from V and 7 from J, leaving 16 bases between them. CDR1 is MNHEY, CDR2 SVGEGT, per germline. The CDR3 DNA follows: TGTGCCAGCAGAACGTACGGGACAAAGAATGAGCAGTTCTTC. It specifies CASRTYGTKNEQFF.

Note on this clonotype: This could be a read error, since a much larger clone is one nucleotide away. The V and J genes are TRBV19 and TRBJ2-5; D possibly matches TRBD1 or TRBD2 (5 bases each). V was shortened by 9 bases and J by 2 bases, with 16 bases between the two germline ends. The CDR3 is made up of 14 amino acids. CDR1 LNHDA and CDR2 SQIVND come from the germline V gene (reference sequence). The CDR3 here is CASRRGRDQETQYF. The CDR3 DNA reads TGTGCCAGCCGCCGGGGACGAGATCAAGAGACCCAGTACTTC.

This clonotype was seen repeatedly, ten times or more. The chain recombines TRBV19 with TRBJ2-1; 11 nucleotides align to TRBD2. The CDR3 totals 17 residues. Trimming cost V 7 bases and J 0 bases; bases outside gene matches: 8. Germline V CDR1 and CDR2: LNHDA, SQIVND (reference sequence). In nucleotides, the CDR3 is TGTGCCAGTACCCTAGCGGGGGGTACGAGCTCCTACAATGAGCAGTTCTTC. Translated, it gives CASTLAGGTSSYNEQFF.